The TCR beta chain under discussion was sequenced for a study of OX40 agonist ivuxolimab in advanced cancers. Study overall: An agonistic human IgG2 monoclonal antibody against OX40 (CD134) was given.

This CDR3 region has 13 residues. Germline CDR1 LNHDA, CDR2 SQIVND (reference sequence). Between the trimmed V and J ends, which lost 4 bases and 3 bases, there was a span of 9 bases. The repertoire was sequenced with immunoSEQ multiplex PCR; TCRdb's copy has only in-frame clones and lacks some. The sample shows roughly 71,000 clones, 77% of them seen only once. This clonotype was sampled from an adult with an advanced solid tumor such as melanoma, head and neck, liver or kidney cancer. The rearrangement joins TRBV19 to TRBJ1-2; the D gene is possibly TRBD1 (5 bases). Material: CD4+ or CD8+ T cells sorted from blood, obtained in a trial of the OX40 agonist ivuxolimab. The CDR3 here is CASSRGDDYGYTF. In nucleotides, the CDR3 is TGTGCCAGTAGTAGGGGGGACGACTATGGCTACACCTTC.